Sequencing of this T cell receptor (beta chain) was carried out in a study of blood T cell repertoires in COVID-19. Overall study: From the United States, Italy and Spain came samples of acute and convalescent COVID-19. Sources were T cells, B-cell-depleted T cells, or PBMCs; the material itself was cDNA or gDNA.

The V end lost 4 bases, the J end lost 7 bases, and 9 bases lay between the germline ends. Looked up from germline, CDR1 is SGHDT and CDR2 is YYEEEE. This CDR3 is built from 13 residues. Original analysis: Scientists estimated how many nucleated cells there were by amplifying reference gene primers. The assay was immunoSEQ multiplex PCR, and TCRdb's table has in-frame clones only and misses some. V and J calls and clone size follow that table, whereas D and trimming were derived from the DNA. The repertoire includes some 290,000 clones, about 76% of them detected once, and about 3.2% sits in the top ten.

This sequence was found in a woman aged 60-75 years with active or convalescent COVID-19. The chain has TRBV5-6 and TRBJ1-6; the D is unclear. The sample consisted of peripheral blood. The CDR3 reads CASSRRHNSPLHF. The CDR3 region has the DNA TGTGCCAGCAGCCGCAGACACAATTCACCCCTCCACTTT. The full variable domain, rest sourced from reference TRBV5-6 and TRBJ1-6, is DAGVTQSPTHLIKTRGQQVTLRCSPKSGHDTVSWYQQALGQGPQFIFQYYEEEERQRGNFPDRFSGHQFPNYSSELNVNALLLGDSALYLCASSRRHNSPLHFGNGTRLTVT.